The 29 T cell receptor beta chains below all came from one sample that was sequenced in a study of cytomegalovirus exposure and HLA in healthy donors. A multiplex PCR was run with 60 Vbeta primers and 13 Jbeta primers. Sequenced by immunoSEQ multiplex PCR; TCRdb stores in-frame clones only, minus some. Found here are about 200,000 clones, about 78% of them singletons; the top ten hold over 3.5%. Sequenced input: PBMCs. All receptors come from a male donor in good health and CMV-seronegative.

The V and J genes are TRBV30 and TRBJ2-3, with D unclear. Germline loops: CDR1 GTSNPN, CDR2 SVGIG (reference sequence). The CDR3 covers 11 residues. The ends were cut back, 3 bases at V and 6 bases at J, with 7 bases in the middle. The CDR3 coding sequence is TGTGCCTGGAGCCTACAGGATACGCAGTATTTT. Amino acids: CAWSLQDTQYF.

The table lists this clone with a few counts. The V call is TRBV19, the J call TRBJ2-7, with a weak D call TRBD2 (5 bases). The CDR3 length is 16 residues. Germline CDR1 is LNHDA and CDR2 is SQIVND (reference sequence). Deletions cut 9 bases from V and 7 bases from J, with 28 bases between. The CDR3 is CASRPVGSPVSGEQYF. The CDR3 DNA reads as TGTGCCAGCCGGCCGGTAGGATCCCCTGTCTCGGGGGAGCAGTACTTC. The entire variable domain, with the rest obtained from reference TRBV19 and TRBJ2-7, is as follows: DGGITQSPKYLFRKEGQNVTLSCEQNLNHDAMYWYRQDPGQGLRLIYYSQIVNDFQKGDIAEGYSVSREKKESFPLTVTSAQKNPTAFYLCASRPVGSPVSGEQYFGPGTRLTVT.

V usage is TRBV7-9 and J usage is TRBJ2-7, with D tentatively TRBD2 (7 bases). V was trimmed by 2 bases and J by 5 bases, leaving 16 bases between them. The germline gives CDR1 SEHNR, CDR2 FQNEAQ (reference sequence). The CDR3 loop spans 15 amino acids. The CDR3 sequence: CASSLFSGGFDEQYF. The CDR3 DNA sequence: TGTGCCAGCAGCTTATTTTCGGGGGGCTTCGACGAGCAGTACTTC.

This chain connects TRBV9 to TRBJ1-3; possibly TRBD1 for D (6 bases). CDR3 length: 18 residues. Between the trimmed V and J ends, which lost 0 bases and 0 bases, there was a span of 16 bases. From germline, CDR1 is SGDLS and CDR2 YYNGEE. The CDR3 DNA reads as TGTGCCAGCAGCGTAGTGGCAGGGGACCCCTTCTCTGGAAACACCATATATTTT. Protein: CASSVVAGDPFSGNTIYF.

A note on this clone: A junction end diverges from the germline sequence, so it may reflect a read error. This chain links TRBV28 with TRBJ2-3; 7 bases agree with TRBD2. The germline V gene encodes CDR1 MDHEN and CDR2 SYDVKM. The CDR3 is made up of 13 amino acids. The CDR3 sequence is CASKRGLLNTQYF. The DNA for the CDR3 is TGTGCCAGCAAGCGGGGACTTTTGAATACACAGTATTTT.

This chain joins TRBV9 and TRBJ1-1, with 9 positions matching TRBD1. Germline lookup yields CDR1 SGDLS and CDR2 YYNGEE. V dropped 3 bases and J dropped 2; count of bases not matched to a gene: 8. The CDR3 length is 16 residues. CDR3 loop: CASSALVTGGNTEAFF. CDR3 nucleotide sequence: TGTGCCAGCAGCGCCCTAGTCACAGGGGGCAACACTGAAGCTTTCTTT.

V usage is TRBV28 and J usage is TRBJ2-7, with no clear D. V was pared by 4 bases and J by 4 bases, with 5 bases between. The CDR3 runs 11 residues. Germline V gives CDR1 MDHEN, CDR2 SYDVKM. Written as DNA, the CDR3 is TGTGCCAGCAGTTCGGTGTACGAGCAGTACTTC. Its protein product is CASSSVYEQYF.

The chain uses TRBV6-5 and TRBJ2-7, with D unresolved. Trimming shortened V by 6 bases and J by 4 bases, and 16 bases separated the two germline ends. Germline V lookup: CDR1 MNHEY, CDR2 SVGAGI. This CDR3 spans 14 amino acids. The CDR3 is CASSLFLGAYEQYF. In DNA form, the CDR3 reads TGTGCCAGCAGCTTGTTTCTAGGTGCTTACGAGCAGTACTTC.

This clone has a handful of counts. The chain carries TRBV9 and TRBJ2-1, with D possibly matching TRBD2 (6 bases). Germline CDR1 SGDLS, CDR2 YYNGEE. The ends were cut back, 3 bases at V and 2 bases at J, with 15 bases in the middle. The CDR3 length is 16 residues. The CDR3 is CASSAAGTPTYNEQFF. The CDR3 DNA reads TGTGCCAGCAGCGCTGCGGGGACTCCCACCTACAATGAGCAGTTCTTC.

A single count supports this clone. The chain is built from TRBV18 and TRBJ2-7; a weak D match, TRBD1 (6 bases). The CDR3 length is 16 residues. V was clipped by 2 bases and J by 0 bases, with 14 bases between them. Germline V gene data show CDR1 as KGHSH and CDR2 as LQKENI. The CDR3 nucleotides read TGTGCCAGCTCACCAACGACAGGTGGATCCTCCTACGAGCAGTACTTC. Protein: CASSPTTGGSSYEQYF.

V usage is TRBV6-5 and J usage is TRBJ1-1; D unclear. V was pared by 5 bases and J by 9 bases, with 10 bases between. In germline, CDR1 is MNHEY, CDR2 SVGAGI. The CDR3 is made up of 11 amino acids. The DNA of the CDR3 is TGTGCCAGCAGTGAAGCGAGACAAGCTTTCTTT. It encodes CASSEARQAFF.

Comment on this clone: A read error may account for a junction end that differs from germline. This sample includes further DNA sequences coding for the same CDR3. This sequence joins TRBV6-4 and TRBJ1-2; D possibly corresponds to TRBD1 (5 bases). The CDR3 is made up of 14 amino acids. Germline-derived CDR1 and CDR2 are MRHNA and SNTAGT. The CDR3 protein is CASSEGRGDYGYTF. CDR3 in DNA: TGTGCCAGCAGTGAAGGGAGGGGCGACTACGGCTACACCTTC.

This sequence joins TRBV7-9 and TRBJ1-1, with TRBD1 as a possible D gene (5 bases). Trimming stripped 5 bases from V and 6 bases from J, with 10 bases between. CDR1 SEHNR and CDR2 FQNEAQ come from the germline V gene (reference sequence). This CDR3 is built from 12 residues. Here the CDR3 reads CASSTVGPEAFF. CDR3 nucleotide sequence: TGTGCCAGCAGCACGGTGGGGCCTGAAGCTTTCTTT.

The rearrangement uses TRBV5-4 and TRBJ1-1; TRBD1 aligns across 10 bases. This CDR3 has 15 amino acids. Losses at the gene ends were 3 bases for V and 3 bases for J; bases not matched to a gene: 5. CDR1 and CDR2 from the germline V gene are SGHNT and YYREEE (reference sequence). The CDR3 nucleotides are TGTGCCAGCAGCTATAGGGGACAGGGGTACACTGAAGCTTTCTTT. Its translation is CASSYRGQGYTEAFF.

This clone was seen a single time. This may come from a read error, since a much larger clone is one base off. This rearrangement joins TRBV6-6 to TRBJ2-7, with TRBD2 matching over 9 bases. Trimming took 6 bases from V and 2 from J; bases not matched to a gene: 2. The CDR3 covers 13 residues. Germline assignment: CDR1 MNHNY and CDR2 SVGAGI (reference sequence). In nucleotides, the CDR3 is TGTGCCAGCAGCTTAGCGGGAGCCTACGAGCAGTACTTC. Amino acids: CASSLAGAYEQYF.

The rearrangement uses TRBV5-1 and TRBJ2-2, with 8 bases aligning to TRBD2. Per the germline V gene, CDR1 is SGHRS and CDR2 is YFSETQ. V lost 1 base, J lost 3 bases, and 2 bases stayed unmatched. The CDR3 is made up of 15 amino acids. This CDR3 is CASSLTGGDTGELFF. The CDR3 coding sequence is TGCGCCAGCAGCTTGACGGGAGGGGACACCGGGGAGCTGTTTTTT. The full variable domain, rest sourced from reference TRBV5-1 and TRBJ2-2, is KAGVTQTPRYLIKTRGQQVTLSCSPISGHRSVSWYQQTPGQGLQFLFEYFSETQRNKGNFPGRFSGRQFSNSRSEMNVSTLELGDSALYLCASSLTGGDTGELFFGEGSRLTVL.

This rearrangement joins TRBV6-1 to TRBJ1-1; D may be TRBD1 (6 bases). Germline lookup yields CDR1 MNHNS and CDR2 SASEGT. Trimming removed 7 bases at V and 1 base at J, with 13 bases between. This CDR3 is 14 amino acids long. The CDR3 coding sequence is TGTGCCAGCACTGCTGGACAGTCGAACACTGAAGCTTTCTTT. This sequence encodes CASTAGQSNTEAFF.

The chain has TRBV5-4 and TRBJ1-6; 7 nucleotides match TRBD1. The length of the CDR3 is 14 residues. Trimming removed 3 bases from V and 6 bases from J; junction bases left unmatched: 3. CDR1 and CDR2 from the germline V gene are SGHNT and YYREEE (reference sequence). The CDR3 loop is CASSSGQFNSPLHF. The CDR3 DNA follows: TGTGCCAGCAGCTCGGGACAGTTTAATTCACCCCTCCACTTT.

The chain is built from TRBV5-1 and TRBJ2-3; 9 bases match TRBD1. CDR3 length: 15 residues. V lost 4 bases to trimming and J lost 4 bases; unmatched junction nucleotides: 7. The germline V gene has CDR1 SGHRS and CDR2 YFSETQ. The CDR3 DNA sequence: TGCGCCAGCAGCCGGGGACAGGGAGGCGCAGATACGCAGTATTTT. Translating gives CASSRGQGGADTQYF. The whole variable domain, filled in from reference TRBV5-1 and TRBJ2-3, reads KAGVTQTPRYLIKTRGQQVTLSCSPISGHRSVSWYQQTPGQGLQFLFEYFSETQRNKGNFPGRFSGRQFSNSRSEMNVSTLELGDSALYLCASSRGQGGADTQYFGPGTRLTVL.

V and J are TRBV7-3 and TRBJ2-7, with TRBD1 matching 7 bases. V gave up 5 bases and J gave up 6 bases; unmatched junction bases: 13. In germline, CDR1 is SGHTA, CDR2 FQGTGA. The CDR3 consists of 15 residues. The CDR3 spells CASSQQGSLLTEQYF. The CDR3, as DNA: TGTGCCAGCAGCCAACAGGGGTCCCTCCTGACCGAGCAGTACTTC.

This clone has just one count. CDR3 in DNA: TGTGCCAGCAGCGTAGCTACGCGGGCCGACACAGATACGCAGTATTTT. Translated, it gives CASSVATRADTDTQYF. The J gene is TRBJ2-3, the V gene TRBV9; D is possibly TRBD2 (5 bases). The V end was cut by 0 bases, the J end by 2 bases, with 13 bases between. CDR1 SGDLS and CDR2 YYNGEE come from the germline V gene. This CDR3 is built from 16 residues.

The rearrangement joins TRBV7-3 to TRBJ1-1; D unclear. V was cut by 2 bases and J by 0 bases, with 7 bases left in between. CDR1 and CDR2 from the germline V gene are SGHTA and FQGTGA. This CDR3 is 14 amino acids long. The CDR3 nucleotides are TGTGCCAGCAGCTTACACAGCATGAACACTGAAGCTTTCTTT. This codes for CASSLHSMNTEAFF.

This clone showed up just once. Germline is not matched at one junction end, which may reflect a read error. J is TRBJ1-1 and V is TRBV7-7, with D unclear. Germline CDR1 and CDR2: SSHAT and FNYEAQ (reference sequence). CDR3 length equals 13 residues. The DNA for the CDR3 is TGTGCTAGCAGCTTATCCCGGAGCACTGAAGCTTTCTTT. This translates into CASSLSRSTEAFF. The full variable domain, rest sourced from reference TRBV7-7 and TRBJ1-1, is GAGVSQSPRYKVTKRGQDVTLRCDPISSHATLYWYQQALGQGPEFLTYFNYEAQPDKSGLPSDRFSAERPEGSISTLTIQRTEQRDSAMYRCASSLSRSTEAFFGQGTRLTVV.

V and J are TRBV5-1 and TRBJ2-7; 9 bases map to TRBD2. Germline V gene lookup returns CDR1 SGHRS and CDR2 YFSETQ. The CDR3 is 14 residues long. J gave up 5 bases and V 3 bases, and 6 bases lay outside the gene matches. The CDR3 sequence: CASSYGGGGNEQYF. The CDR3 nucleotides are TGCGCCAGCAGCTATGGCGGGGGGGGAAACGAGCAGTACTTC. The whole variable domain, remainder taken from reference TRBV5-1 and TRBJ2-7, is KAGVTQTPRYLIKTRGQQVTLSCSPISGHRSVSWYQQTPGQGLQFLFEYFSETQRNKGNFPGRFSGRQFSNSRSEMNVSTLELGDSALYLCASSYGGGGNEQYFGPGTRLTVT.

This clone was counted only a few times. The V and J genes are TRBV7-2 and TRBJ2-7, with D perhaps TRBD2 (5 bases). The germline gives CDR1 SGHTA, CDR2 FQGNSA. The V and J ends lost 0 bases and 2 bases respectively, with 11 bases between them. The CDR3 is made up of 15 amino acids. CDR3 coding DNA: TGTGCCAGCAGCTTAGCGGCGGGCCCAACCTACGAGCAGTACTTC. Encoded protein: CASSLAAGPTYEQYF.

The sample holds one count of this clone. The chain is built from TRBV2 and TRBJ2-7; 10 bases map to TRBD1. CDR1 and CDR2 (germline): SNHLY, FYNNEI. CDR3 length equals 14 residues. The V segment lost 10 bases and the J segment 6 bases; nucleotides outside the gene matches: 12. The CDR3 DNA follows: TGTGCCACTGGCTCGGACAGGGGGATGTCCGAGCAGTACTTC. Translation: CATGSDRGMSEQYF.

The chain employs TRBV6-1 and TRBJ1-5; D remains unclear. Germline lookup yields CDR1 MNHNS and CDR2 SASEGT. Trimming left V 4 bases short and J 4 bases short, with 17 bases between. This CDR3 region has 16 residues. CDR3 sequence: CASSGEEGWGNQPQHF. The CDR3 DNA reads as TGTGCCAGCAGTGGGGAGGAGGGATGGGGTAATCAGCCCCAGCATTTT.

The chain is built from TRBV28 and TRBJ1-2, with 9 bases that match TRBD1. V dropped 6 bases and J dropped 5; count of bases not matched to a gene: 10. The length of the CDR3 is 15 residues. Germline-derived CDR1 and CDR2 are MDHEN and SYDVKM. In DNA form, the CDR3 reads TGTGCCAGCAGACAGGGACAGGGAGGGGGGTATGGCTACACCTTC. Protein sequence: CASRQGQGGGYGYTF.

The CDR3, as DNA: TGTGCCAGCAGTTACTCGGCCCCTGCCTACGAGCAGTACTTC. As protein: CASSYSAPAYEQYF. The chain joins TRBV6-6 to TRBJ2-7; D gene uncertain. This CDR3 is built from 14 residues. With 0 bases removed from V and 2 bases from J, the gap between germline ends came to 8 bases. From germline, CDR1 is MNHNY and CDR2 SVGAGI (reference sequence).